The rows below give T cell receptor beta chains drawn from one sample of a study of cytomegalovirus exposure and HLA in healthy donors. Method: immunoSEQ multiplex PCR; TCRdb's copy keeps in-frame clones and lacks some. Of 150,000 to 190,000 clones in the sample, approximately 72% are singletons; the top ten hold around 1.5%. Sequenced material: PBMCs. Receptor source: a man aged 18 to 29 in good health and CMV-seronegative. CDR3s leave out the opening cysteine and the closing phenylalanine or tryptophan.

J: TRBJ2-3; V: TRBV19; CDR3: ASQDRGGDTQY
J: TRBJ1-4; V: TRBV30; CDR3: AWRGGHEKLF
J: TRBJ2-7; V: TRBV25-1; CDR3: ASSERGTVSYEQY
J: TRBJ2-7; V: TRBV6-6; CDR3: ASSYGPGQGIDEQY
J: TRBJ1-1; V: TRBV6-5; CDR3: AARMGRNTEAF
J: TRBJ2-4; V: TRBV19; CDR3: ATRGQAPKNIQY
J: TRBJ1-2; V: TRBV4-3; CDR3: ASSQGGRGGYT
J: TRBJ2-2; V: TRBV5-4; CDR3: ASSPGLAGNTGELF
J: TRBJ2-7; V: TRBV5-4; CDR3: ASPPLLRGSSYEQY
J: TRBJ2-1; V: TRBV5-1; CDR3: ASSLASGYNNEQF
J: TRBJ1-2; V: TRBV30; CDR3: AWSPHRGLNYGYT
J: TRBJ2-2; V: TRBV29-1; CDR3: SVGTGDMSGELF
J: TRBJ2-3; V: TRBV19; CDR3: ASSMGGRGGDTQY
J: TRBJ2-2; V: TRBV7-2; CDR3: ASSLVPGGGELF
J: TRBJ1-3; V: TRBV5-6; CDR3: ASSRGGVRSGNTIY
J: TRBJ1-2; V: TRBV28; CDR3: ASTLIPGNSVGGYT
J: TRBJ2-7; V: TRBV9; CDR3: ASSVDPGGSFYEQY
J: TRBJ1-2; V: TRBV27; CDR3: ASSSRLGYGYT
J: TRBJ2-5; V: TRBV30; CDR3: AWSPSGSQETQY
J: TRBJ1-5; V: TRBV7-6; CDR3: ASSPAGWLSNQPQH
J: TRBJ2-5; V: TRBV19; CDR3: ASSLGGGAAETQY
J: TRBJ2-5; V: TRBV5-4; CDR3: ASSLAETLGETQY
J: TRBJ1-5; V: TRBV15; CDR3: ATSGRYGTLRGTDGPQH
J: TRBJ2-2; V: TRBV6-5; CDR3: ASSYSGYTGELF
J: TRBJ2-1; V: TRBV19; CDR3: ASSIDLESYNEQF
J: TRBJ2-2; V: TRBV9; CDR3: ASSPRDTGELF
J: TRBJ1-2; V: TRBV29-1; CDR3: STRGDRDHGYT
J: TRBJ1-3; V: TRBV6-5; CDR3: ATSQGGENTIY
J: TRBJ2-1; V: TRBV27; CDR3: ASSFGRELNEQF
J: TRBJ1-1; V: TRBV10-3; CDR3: AIEGDSRTEAF
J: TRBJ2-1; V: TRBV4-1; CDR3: ASSHPRGNEQF
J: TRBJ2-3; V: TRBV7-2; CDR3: ASSSVTSPDGGDTQY
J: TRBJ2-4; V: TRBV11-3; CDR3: ASSSDTENIQY
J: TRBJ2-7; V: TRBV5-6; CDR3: ASSFGTGIYEQY
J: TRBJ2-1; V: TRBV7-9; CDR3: ASSPGKAGEQF
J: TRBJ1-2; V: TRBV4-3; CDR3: ASSQDPGGGLYGYT
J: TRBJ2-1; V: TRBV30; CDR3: AWTVGTGSFYNEQF
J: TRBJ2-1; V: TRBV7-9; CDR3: ASSLGTSGANEQF
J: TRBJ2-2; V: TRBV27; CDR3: ASSSVWTGPLTGELF
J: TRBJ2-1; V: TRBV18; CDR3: ASSPQVRPSGGDEQF
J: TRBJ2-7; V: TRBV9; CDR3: ASSVGVTGEDEQY
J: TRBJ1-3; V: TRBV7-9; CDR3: ASRGDRRTGNTIY
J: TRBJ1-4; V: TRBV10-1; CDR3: ASTLHRGPGEKLF
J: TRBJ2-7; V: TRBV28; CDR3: ASSLAQGAYEQY
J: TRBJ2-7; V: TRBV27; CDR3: ASSPTSGKVDGYEQY
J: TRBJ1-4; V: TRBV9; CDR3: ASSGDRGPNEKLF
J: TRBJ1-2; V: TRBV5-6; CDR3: ASTQGGAYGYT
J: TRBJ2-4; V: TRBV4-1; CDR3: ASSQPFRGVTAKNIQY